These 17 T cell receptor beta chains came from one sample sequenced in a study of T cell responses to AZD1222 COVID-19 vaccine. Assay: immunoSEQ multiplex PCR; the TCRdb copy retains only in-frame clones and omits some. The table records 130,000 or so clones, 85% to 95% of them present only once. Sample: peripheral blood, taken on day 0 of MenACWY control vaccination. Receptors were obtained from an adult in good health.

This chain's CDR3 is CASSYSRGAINSPLHF. The DNA of the CDR3 is TGTGCCAGCAGTTACTCACGAGGGGCGATTAATTCACCCCTCCACTTT. The chain carries TRBV6-2 or TRBV6-3 and TRBJ1-6, with a tentative D call TRBD1 (5 bases). Between the trimmed V and J ends, which lost 0 bases and 6 bases, there was a span of 12 bases. Germline CDR1 is MNHEY and CDR2 is SVGEGT. The CDR3 is made up of 16 amino acids.

Comments on this clone: The sample has other DNA sequences that encode this CDR3 too. This chain uses TRBV19 with TRBJ2-1; TRBD2 might be the D (6 bases). Looked up from germline, CDR1 is LNHDA and CDR2 is SQIVND (reference sequence). The CDR3 runs to 15 residues. The germline V and J ends were trimmed by 5 bases and 0 bases, with 11 bases remaining between them. The CDR3 DNA reads as TGTGCCAGTAGTCCCTCCGGGAGCTCCTACAATGAGCAGTTCTTC. This gives the protein CASSPSGSSYNEQFF.

J is TRBJ1-1 and V is TRBV2; maybe TRBD1 (6 bases). Germline values: CDR1 SNHLY, CDR2 FYNNEI. Trimming removed 5 bases from V and 7 bases from J, with 17 bases in between. This CDR3 is 14 amino acids long. CDR3 amino acids: CASSPLRRDIEAFF. The DNA of the CDR3 is TGTGCCAGCAGTCCACTTCGCCGGGACATTGAAGCTTTCTTT.

Here the CDR3 reads CASSLHSGNDYEQYF. CDR3 DNA: TGTGCCAGCAGTTTACATTCGGGGAACGACTACGAGCAGTACTTC. The chain links TRBV27 to TRBJ2-7, with D possibly matching TRBD2 (5 bases). V was shortened by 2 bases and J by 3 bases, with 14 bases between the two germline ends. Germline V gene lookup returns CDR1 MNHEY and CDR2 SMNVEV (reference sequence). This CDR3 region has 15 residues.

This chain connects TRBV28 to TRBJ1-1; 10 bases align to TRBD1. V lost 4 bases and J lost 11; bases outside the gene matches: 19. Germline CDR1 is MDHEN and CDR2 is SYDVKM. The CDR3 extends over 17 amino acids. CDR3 residues: CASSSHSYDRGRGSAFF. CDR3 DNA: TGTGCCAGCAGTTCCCACTCCTACGACAGGGGGCGCGGATCTGCTTTCTTT. Full variable domain (rest looked up from reference TRBV28 and TRBJ1-1): DVKVTQSSRYLVKRTGEKVFLECVQDMDHENMFWYRQDPGLGLRLIYFSYDVKMKEKGDIPEGYSVSREKKERFSLILESASTNQTSMYLCASSSHSYDRGRGSAFFGQGTRLTVV.

CDR3 sequence reads: CASSLSVHEWYGYTF. CDR3 DNA: TGTGCCAGCAGCCTATCAGTCCACGAGTGGTATGGCTACACCTTC. The gene calls are TRBV11-2 and TRBJ1-2; D is undetermined. Germline V gene data show CDR1 as SGHAT and CDR2 as FQNNGV. V lost 5 bases and J 5 bases, leaving 18 bases between the germline ends. CDR3 length: 15 amino acids. The variable domain in full, completed from reference TRBV11-2 and TRBJ1-2, reads EAGVAQSPRYKIIEKRQSVAFWCNPISGHATLYWYQQILGQGPKLLIQFQNNGVVDDSQLPKDRFSAERLKGVDSTLKIQPAKLEDSAVYLCASSLSVHEWYGYTFGSGTRLTVV.

The V and J genes are TRBV7-9 and TRBJ1-4, with 10 nucleotides matching TRBD1. CDR3 length: 14 residues. CDR1 and CDR2 (germline): SEHNR, FQNEAQ (reference sequence). Trimming took 4 bases from V and 6 from J; bases not matched to a gene: 2. CDR3 in DNA: TGTGCCAGCAGCTACGGGACAGGGGATGAAAAACTGTTTTTT. Residues: CASSYGTGDEKLFF.

The V gene is TRBV3-1 (or the pseudogene TRBV3-2), the J gene TRBJ1-3; 12 bases line up with TRBD1. Trimming removed 3 bases from V and 5 bases from J; junction bases left unmatched: 5. This CDR3 comprises 16 residues. Germline V CDR1 and CDR2: LGHDT, YNNKEL (reference sequence). CDR3 bases: TGTGCCAGCAGCCAGGGGACAGGGGGCACGAGAAACACCATATATTTT. This codes for CASSQGTGGTRNTIYF.

The chain is built from TRBV9 and TRBJ1-1, with TRBD1 matching over 7 bases. Germline values: CDR1 SGDLS, CDR2 YYNGEE. The CDR3 loop spans 15 amino acids. With 4 bases clipped from V and 1 base from J, the junction kept 7 bases outside the gene matches. CDR3 in amino acids: CASSPRQGWNTEAFF. The CDR3 region has the DNA TGTGCCAGCAGCCCGAGACAGGGTTGGAACACTGAAGCTTTCTTT.

The chain recombines TRBV5-6 with TRBJ1-2; no clear D gene. V lost 4 bases and J 5 bases, leaving 12 bases between the germline ends. The CDR3 is made up of 13 amino acids. CDR1 SGHDT and CDR2 YYEEEE come from the germline V gene. CDR3 amino acids: CASSLLGFYGYTF. The DNA of the CDR3 is TGTGCCAGCAGCCTGTTGGGGTTTTATGGCTACACCTTC.

There are many counts of this clone. The V and J genes are TRBV7-8 and TRBJ1-3, with 7 bases identical to TRBD1. The CDR3 runs 17 residues. Germline V gene data show CDR1 as SGHVS and CDR2 as FQNEAQ. V lost 3 bases to trimming and J lost 0 bases; unmatched junction nucleotides: 8. In DNA, the CDR3 is TGTGCCAGCAGCTTGGGGGTGACAGGGACCTCTGGAAACACCATATATTTT. It yields the protein CASSLGVTGTSGNTIYF.

The genes are TRBV7-9 and TRBJ1-6; TRBD1 agrees at 7 bases. From germline, CDR1 is SEHNR and CDR2 FQNEAQ (reference sequence). This CDR3 is built from 17 residues. Germline trimming cut 1 base from V and 5 bases from J; bases unmatched to any gene: 8. The CDR3 DNA is TGTGCCAGCAGCTTAGTAGGGACAGAGAATCATAATTCACCCCTCCACTTT. It translates to CASSLVGTENHNSPLHF.

V and J are TRBV7-2 and TRBJ1-1; D uncertain. Trimming pared 1 base from V and 6 bases from J, leaving 12 bases between. The CDR3 runs 14 residues. The germline CDR1 and CDR2 sequences are SGHTA and FQGNSA. The CDR3 nucleotides are TGTGCCAGCAGCTTAGGGCAGGCCTTCGCTGAAGCTTTCTTT. The encoded protein is CASSLGQAFAEAFF. The full variable domain, rest sourced from reference TRBV7-2 and TRBJ1-1, is GAGVSQSPSNKVTEKGKDVELRCDPISGHTALYWYRQSLGQGLEFLIYFQGNSAPDKSGLPSDRFSAERTGGSVSTLTIQRTQQEDSAVYLCASSLGQAFAEAFFGQGTRLTVV.

The chain has TRBV4-3 and TRBJ2-7; D unclear. This CDR3 is 12 amino acids long. Germline V gene sequence: CDR1 LGHNA, CDR2 YSLEER. The ends were cut back, 4 bases at V and 3 bases at J, with 7 bases in the middle. Written as DNA, the CDR3 is TGCGCCAGCAGCCCGGATGGCTACGAGCAGTACTTC. Amino acid sequence: CASSPDGYEQYF.

The chain links TRBV11-2 to TRBJ2-2; no reliable D call. Trimming removed 3 bases at V and 0 bases at J, with 2 bases between. The CDR3 consists of 13 residues. Germline V gene lookup returns CDR1 SGHAT and CDR2 FQNNGV. The CDR3 sequence: CASSFPNTGELFF. CDR3 sequence (DNA): TGTGCCAGCAGCTTCCCGAACACCGGGGAGCTGTTTTTT.

The rearrangement joins TRBV3-1 (or the pseudogene TRBV3-2) to TRBJ2-7; tentative D call: TRBD2 (5 bases). The CDR3 totals 17 residues. Germline V lookup: CDR1 LGHDT, CDR2 YNNKEL (reference sequence). V was cut by 5 bases and J by 3 bases, with 23 bases left in between. CDR3 sequence reads: CASSKFFGGSDIYEQYF. The CDR3 region has the DNA TGTGCCAGCAGCAAATTCTTCGGTGGTAGCGATATCTACGAGCAGTACTTC.

As DNA, the CDR3 is TGTGCCAGCAGCCAGCTTTCGGGCAGGGGGGGCAATCAGCCCCAGCATTTT. As protein: CASSQLSGRGGNQPQHF. J is TRBJ1-5 and V is TRBV4-2; 7 bases agree with TRBD1. Germline V lookup: CDR1 LGHNA, CDR2 YNFKEQ. The CDR3 has 17 residues. V lost 3 bases and J lost 2; bases outside the gene matches: 10.